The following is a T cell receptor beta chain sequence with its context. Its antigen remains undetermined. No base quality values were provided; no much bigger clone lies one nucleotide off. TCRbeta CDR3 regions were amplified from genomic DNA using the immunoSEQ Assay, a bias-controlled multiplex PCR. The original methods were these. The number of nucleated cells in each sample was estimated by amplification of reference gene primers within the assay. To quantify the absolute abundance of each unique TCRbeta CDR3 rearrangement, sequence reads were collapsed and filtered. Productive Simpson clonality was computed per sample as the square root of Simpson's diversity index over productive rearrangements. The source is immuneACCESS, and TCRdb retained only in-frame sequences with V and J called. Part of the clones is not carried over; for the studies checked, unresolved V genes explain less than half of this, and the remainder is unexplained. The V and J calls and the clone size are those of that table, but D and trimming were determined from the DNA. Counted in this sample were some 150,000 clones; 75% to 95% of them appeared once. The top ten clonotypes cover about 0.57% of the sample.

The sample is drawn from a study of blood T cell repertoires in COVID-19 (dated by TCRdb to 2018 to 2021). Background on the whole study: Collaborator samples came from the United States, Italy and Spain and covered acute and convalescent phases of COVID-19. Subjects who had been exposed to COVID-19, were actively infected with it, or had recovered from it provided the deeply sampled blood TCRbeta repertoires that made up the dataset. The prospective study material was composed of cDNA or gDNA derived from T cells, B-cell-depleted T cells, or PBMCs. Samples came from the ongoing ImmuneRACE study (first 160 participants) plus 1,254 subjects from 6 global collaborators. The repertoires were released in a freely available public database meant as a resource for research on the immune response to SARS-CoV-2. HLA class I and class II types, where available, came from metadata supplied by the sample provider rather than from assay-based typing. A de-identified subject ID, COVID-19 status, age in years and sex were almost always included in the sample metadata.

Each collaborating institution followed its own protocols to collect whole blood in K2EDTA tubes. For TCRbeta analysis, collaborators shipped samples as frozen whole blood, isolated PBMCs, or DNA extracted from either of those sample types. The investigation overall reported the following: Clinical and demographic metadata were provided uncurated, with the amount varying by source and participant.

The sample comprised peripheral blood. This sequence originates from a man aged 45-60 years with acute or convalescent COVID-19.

The CDR3 protein is CASSPLVGQGPSYEQYF. The nucleotide sequence reads TGCGCCAGCAGCCCCCTAGTTGGACAGGGACCATCCTACGAGCAGTACTTC. The sequence links TRBV5-1 to TRBJ2-7; TRBD1 lines up with 8 middle nucleotides. The germline V gene yields SGHRS for CDR1 and YFSETQ for CDR2. V is cut back by 4 bases and J by 1 base, with 13 bases in the junction unmatched. Spanning cysteine to phenylalanine, the CDR3 consists of 17 amino acids. Only the CDR3 region is kept as DNA, spanning 51 bases read in frame from base 1.